This entry is about one TCR beta chain. Antigen specificity is unknown. This CDR3 fails to terminate in the conserved phenylalanine or tryptophan, so it likely reflects a read error. No DNA is shown, since the ends of the CDR3 on it are uncertain; the CDR3 is the one TCRdb lists. This specimen belongs to a study of shared clonotypes between healthy human individuals. Study observations and caveats: Naive subsets typically showed greater estimated richness than memory subsets.

From its first to its last residue, the CDR3 has 13 amino acids. CD8 cells classed as naive were CD45RO-negative and positively selected for CCR7, excluding terminally differentiated effector memory CD45RA+ cells. This table comes from immunoSEQ multiplex PCR, and its TCRdb copy is limited to in-frame clones, with some not included. The sample records just over 2,000,000 clones, around 96% being singletons. The gene calls are TRBV21-1 and TRBJ1-2. TRBV21-1 is assigned pseudogene status. The sequence came from a man between 18 and 35 years old in good health. The sequenced sample was naive CD8+ T cells sorted from blood. The CDR3 loop reads CASSPWMGPDLLV.